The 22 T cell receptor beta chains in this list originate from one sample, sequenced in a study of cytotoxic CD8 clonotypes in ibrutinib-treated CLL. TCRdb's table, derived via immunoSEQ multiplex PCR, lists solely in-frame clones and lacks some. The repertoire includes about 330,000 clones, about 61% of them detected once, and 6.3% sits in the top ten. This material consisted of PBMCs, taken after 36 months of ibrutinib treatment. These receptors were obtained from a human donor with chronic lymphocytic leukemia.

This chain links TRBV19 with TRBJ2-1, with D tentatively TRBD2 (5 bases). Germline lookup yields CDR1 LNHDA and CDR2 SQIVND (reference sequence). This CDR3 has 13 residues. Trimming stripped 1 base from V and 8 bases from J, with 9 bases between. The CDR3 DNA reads TGTGCCAGTAGTATAGTGGGCGGGCATGAGCAGTTCTTC. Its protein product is CASSIVGGHEQFF.

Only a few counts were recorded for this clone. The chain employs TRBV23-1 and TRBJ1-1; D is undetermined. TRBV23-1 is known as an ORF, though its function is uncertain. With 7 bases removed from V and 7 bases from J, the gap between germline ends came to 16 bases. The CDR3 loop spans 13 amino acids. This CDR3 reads CASTSTVAVEAFF. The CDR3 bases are TGCGCCAGCACTTCAACCGTCGCGGTTGAAGCTTTCTTT.

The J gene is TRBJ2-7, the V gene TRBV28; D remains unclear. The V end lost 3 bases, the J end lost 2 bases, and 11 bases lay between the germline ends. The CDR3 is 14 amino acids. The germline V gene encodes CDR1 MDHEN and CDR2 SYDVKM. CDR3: CASSFLGRTYEQYF. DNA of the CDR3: TGTGCCAGCAGTTTTTTGGGCAGAACCTACGAGCAGTACTTC.

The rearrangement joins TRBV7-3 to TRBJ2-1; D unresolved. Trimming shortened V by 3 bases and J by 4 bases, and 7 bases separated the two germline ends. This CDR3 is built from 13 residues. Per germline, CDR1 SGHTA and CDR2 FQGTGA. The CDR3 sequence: CASSFGRYNEQFF. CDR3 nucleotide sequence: TGTGCCAGCAGCTTTGGGCGTTACAATGAGCAGTTCTTC.

Written as DNA, the CDR3 is TGTGCCACCCGGCCGGGACTCGTAAGGAGCGGCTACACCTTC. Translation: CATRPGLVRSGYTF. The chain has TRBV2 and TRBJ1-2, with a tentative D call TRBD1 (5 bases). The V end was cut by 10 bases, the J end by 8 bases, with 23 bases between. From germline, CDR1 is SNHLY and CDR2 FYNNEI. The CDR3 extends over 14 amino acids.

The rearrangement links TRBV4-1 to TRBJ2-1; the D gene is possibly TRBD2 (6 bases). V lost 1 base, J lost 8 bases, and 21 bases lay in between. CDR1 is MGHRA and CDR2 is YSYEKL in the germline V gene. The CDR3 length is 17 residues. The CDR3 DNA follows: TGCGCCAGCAGCCAAGGGGACTTTTTCGATGCCAAAGATGAGCAGTTCTTC. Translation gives CASSQGDFFDAKDEQFF.

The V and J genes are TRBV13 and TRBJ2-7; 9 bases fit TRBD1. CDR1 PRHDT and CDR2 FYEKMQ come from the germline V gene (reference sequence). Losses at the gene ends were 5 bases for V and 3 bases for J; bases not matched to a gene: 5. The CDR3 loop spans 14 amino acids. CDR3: CASSHGTGFYEQYF. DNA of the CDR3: TGTGCCAGCAGCCACGGGACAGGGTTCTACGAGCAGTACTTC.

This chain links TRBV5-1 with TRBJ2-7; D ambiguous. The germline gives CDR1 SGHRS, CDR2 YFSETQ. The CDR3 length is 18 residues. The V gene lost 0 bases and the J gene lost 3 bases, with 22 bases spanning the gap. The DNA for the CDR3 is TGCGCCAGCAGCTTGGTAGTCCCCGGGCACTCCACCATCTACGAGCAGTACTTC. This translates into CASSLVVPGHSTIYEQYF.

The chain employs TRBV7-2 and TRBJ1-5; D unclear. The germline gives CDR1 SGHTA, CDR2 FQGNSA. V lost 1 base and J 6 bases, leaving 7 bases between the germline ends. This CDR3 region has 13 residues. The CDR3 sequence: CASSLESFQPQHF. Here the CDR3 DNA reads TGTGCCAGCAGCTTAGAATCTTTTCAGCCCCAGCATTTT.

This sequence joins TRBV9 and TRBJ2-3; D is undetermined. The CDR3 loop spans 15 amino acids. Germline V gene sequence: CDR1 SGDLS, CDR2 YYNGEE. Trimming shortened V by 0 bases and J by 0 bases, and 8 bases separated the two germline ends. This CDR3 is CASSVARSSTDTQYF. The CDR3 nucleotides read TGTGCCAGCAGCGTAGCTCGATCTAGCACAGATACGCAGTATTTT.

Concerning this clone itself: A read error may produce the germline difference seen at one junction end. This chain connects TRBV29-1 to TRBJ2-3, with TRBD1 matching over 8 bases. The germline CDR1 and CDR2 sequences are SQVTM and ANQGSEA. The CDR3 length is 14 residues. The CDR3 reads CIVGRGRDRSGLHF. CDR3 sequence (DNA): TGCATCGTTGGCCGGGGCAGGGACAGGTCGGGCTTGCATTTT.

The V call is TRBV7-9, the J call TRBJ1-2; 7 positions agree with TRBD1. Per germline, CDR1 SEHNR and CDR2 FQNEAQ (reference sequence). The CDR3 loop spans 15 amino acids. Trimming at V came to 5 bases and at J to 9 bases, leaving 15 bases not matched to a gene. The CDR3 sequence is CASSLPGQSLRSYTF. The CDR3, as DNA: TGTGCCAGCAGCCTACCGGGACAGAGCCTTAGGAGCTACACCTTC.

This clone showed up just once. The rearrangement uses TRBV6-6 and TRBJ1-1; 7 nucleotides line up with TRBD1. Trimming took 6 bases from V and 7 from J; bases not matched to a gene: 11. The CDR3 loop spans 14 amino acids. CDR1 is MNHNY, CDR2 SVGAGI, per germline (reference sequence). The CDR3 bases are TGTGCCAGCAGCCTGACAGGGAGAACAGGTGAAGCTTTCTTT. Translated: CASSLTGRTGEAFF.

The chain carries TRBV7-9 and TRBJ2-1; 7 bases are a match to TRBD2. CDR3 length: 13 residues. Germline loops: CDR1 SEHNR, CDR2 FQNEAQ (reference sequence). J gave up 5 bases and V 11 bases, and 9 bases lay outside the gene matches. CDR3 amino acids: CADGGGADNEQFF. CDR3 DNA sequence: TGTGCCGACGGGGGAGGGGCAGACAATGAGCAGTTCTTC.

CDR3 in DNA: TGCAGCGTTCTACAGGGGGCCAATCAGCCCCAGCATTTT. Translating gives CSVLQGANQPQHF. The rearrangement links TRBV29-1 to TRBJ1-5; 9 bases are a match to TRBD1. There are 13 residues in the CDR3. CDR1 is SQVTM, CDR2 ANQGSEA, per germline. V lost 5 bases and J lost 3; bases outside the gene matches: 2.

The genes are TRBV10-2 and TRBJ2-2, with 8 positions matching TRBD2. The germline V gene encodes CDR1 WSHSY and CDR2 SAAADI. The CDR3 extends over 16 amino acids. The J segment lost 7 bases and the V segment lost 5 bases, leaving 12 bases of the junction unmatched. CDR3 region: CASSFSSGQTIGELFF. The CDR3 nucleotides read TGCGCCAGCAGTTTCTCTAGCGGGCAAACGATCGGGGAGCTGTTTTTT.

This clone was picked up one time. The CDR3 coding sequence is TGTGCCAGCAGCTCACCGGGACAGGGGATAGATACGCAGTATTTT. It specifies CASSSPGQGIDTQYF. The J gene is TRBJ2-3, the V gene TRBV7-3; 10 positions match TRBD1. This CDR3 is 15 amino acids long. The junction had 6 bases not matched to a gene; V was cut back by 4 bases and J by 5 bases. Germline V gives CDR1 SGHTA, CDR2 FQGTGA.

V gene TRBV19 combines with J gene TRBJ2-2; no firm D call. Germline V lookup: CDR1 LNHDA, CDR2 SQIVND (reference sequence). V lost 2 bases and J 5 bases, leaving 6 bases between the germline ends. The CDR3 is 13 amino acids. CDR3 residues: CASSIRGTGELFF. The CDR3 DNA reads TGTGCCAGTAGTATAAGAGGAACCGGGGAGCTGTTTTTT.

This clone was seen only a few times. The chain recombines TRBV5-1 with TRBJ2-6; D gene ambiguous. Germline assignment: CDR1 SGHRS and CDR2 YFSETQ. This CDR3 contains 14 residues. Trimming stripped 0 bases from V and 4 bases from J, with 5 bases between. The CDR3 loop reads CASSLGSGANVLTF. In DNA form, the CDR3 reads TGCGCCAGCAGCTTGGGTTCCGGGGCCAACGTCCTGACTTTC.

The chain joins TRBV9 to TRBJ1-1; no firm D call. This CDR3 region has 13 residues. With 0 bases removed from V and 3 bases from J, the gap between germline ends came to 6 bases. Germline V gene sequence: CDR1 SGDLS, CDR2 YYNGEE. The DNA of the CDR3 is TGTGCCAGCAGCGTAGGACCGCACACTGAAGCTTTCTTT. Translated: CASSVGPHTEAFF.

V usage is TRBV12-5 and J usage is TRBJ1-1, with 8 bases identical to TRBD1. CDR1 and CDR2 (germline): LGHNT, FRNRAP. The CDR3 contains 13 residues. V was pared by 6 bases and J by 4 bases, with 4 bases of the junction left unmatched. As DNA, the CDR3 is TGTGCTAGTGGCCTAACAGGGGGCACTGAAGCTTTCTTT. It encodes CASGLTGGTEAFF. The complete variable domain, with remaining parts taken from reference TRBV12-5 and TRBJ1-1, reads DARVTQTPRHKVTEMGQEVTMRCQPILGHNTVFWYRQTMMQGLELLAYFRNRAPLDDSGMPKDRFSAEMPDATLATLKIQPSEPRDSAVYFCASGLTGGTEAFFGQGTRLTVV.

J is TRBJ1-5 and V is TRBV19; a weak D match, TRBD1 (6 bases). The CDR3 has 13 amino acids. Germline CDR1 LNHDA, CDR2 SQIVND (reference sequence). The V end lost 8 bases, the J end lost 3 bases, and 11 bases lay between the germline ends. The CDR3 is CASGGLNNQPQHF. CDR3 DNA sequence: TGTGCCAGTGGGGGGCTCAACAATCAGCCCCAGCATTTT.